This T cell receptor (beta chain) is drawn from a study of T cell changes during pregnancy in multiple sclerosis. This clone has just one count. Per germline, CDR1 SGDLS and CDR2 YYNGEE. The length of the CDR3 is 15 residues. The V end was cut by 2 bases, the J end by 4 bases, with 13 bases between. Produced via immunoSEQ multiplex PCR; TCRdb's table is partial and in-frame only. Among roughly 64,000 clones listed, roughly 91% were seen once. Sample: peripheral blood, taken in the second trimester of pregnancy. This TCR came from a female donor with multiple sclerosis, enrolled in a pregnancy study. The rearrangement joins TRBV9 to TRBJ2-1; possible D gene TRBD2, 6 bases. CDR3 sequence reads: CASSVQSGYYNEQFF. CDR3 nucleotides: TGTGCCAGCAGCGTCCAGAGCGGGTATTACAATGAGCAGTTCTTC.